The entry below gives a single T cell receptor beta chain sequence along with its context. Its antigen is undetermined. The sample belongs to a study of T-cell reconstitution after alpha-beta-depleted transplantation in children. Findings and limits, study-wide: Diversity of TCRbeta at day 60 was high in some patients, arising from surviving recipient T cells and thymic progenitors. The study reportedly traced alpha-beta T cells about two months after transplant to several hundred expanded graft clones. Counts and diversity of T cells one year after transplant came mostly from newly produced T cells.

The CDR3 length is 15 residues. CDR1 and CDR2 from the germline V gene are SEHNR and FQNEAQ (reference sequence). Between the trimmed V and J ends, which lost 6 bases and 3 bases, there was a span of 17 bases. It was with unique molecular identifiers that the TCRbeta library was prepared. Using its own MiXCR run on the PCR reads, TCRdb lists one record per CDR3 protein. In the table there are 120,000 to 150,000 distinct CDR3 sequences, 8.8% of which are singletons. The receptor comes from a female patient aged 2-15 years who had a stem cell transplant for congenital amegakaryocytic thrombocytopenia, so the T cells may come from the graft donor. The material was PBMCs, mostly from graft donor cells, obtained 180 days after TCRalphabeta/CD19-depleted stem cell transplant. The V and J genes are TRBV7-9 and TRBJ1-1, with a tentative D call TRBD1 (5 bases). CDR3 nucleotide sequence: TGTGCCAGCAGGTCACACCCCGGGGCCCACACTGAAGCTTTCTTT. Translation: CASRSHPGAHTEAFF.